Below, one T cell receptor (beta chain) is given with its context. This specimen belongs to a study of blood T cell repertoires in COVID-19. Study information: Samples representing acute and convalescent COVID-19 were sourced from the United States, Italy and Spain. PBMCs, B-cell-depleted T cells, or T cells were the source of the cDNA or gDNA that made up the material.

In the authors' methods: From reference gene primer amplification, estimates of nucleated cell counts were derived. Libraries were prepared by immunoSEQ multiplex PCR; TCRdb keeps only in-frame clonotypes and omits some of them. V and J calls and clone size follow that table, whereas D and trimming were derived from the DNA. The sample lists more than 60,000 clones; 90% were seen once. After removal of 5 bases from V and 6 bases from J, the junction contained 11 bases not matched to a gene. This CDR3 has 15 amino acids. Germline V gene sequence: CDR1 LNHDA, CDR2 SQIVND (reference sequence). V is TRBV19 and J is TRBJ1-1, with 8 bases identical to TRBD1. Sequenced material: peripheral blood. The clonotype was recovered from a man between 50 and 59 years old with acute or convalescent COVID-19. In DNA form, the CDR3 reads TGTGCCAGTAGTCCCGCCGGACAGGGTAGGTCTGAAGCTTTCTTT. Protein sequence: CASSPAGQGRSEAFF.